The 28 T cell receptor beta chains presented below share a single source sample, sequenced in a study of blood T cells in healthy people across ages. Alongside a J-beta primer mix, a sample-barcoded 5' primer served in a second PCR lasting about 6 to 12 cycles. TCRdb re-called the 5' RACE reads through MiXCR, storing one row per CDR3 protein. This table holds 1.4 million to 1.5 million distinct CDR3 sequences, approximately 42% found once. The sample comprised blood. The receptors originated from a woman between 18 and 29 years old in good health.

V gene TRBV5-1 combines with J gene TRBJ2-3; 9 bases are a match to TRBD2. The junction had 9 bases not matched to a gene; V was cut back by 4 bases and J by 3 bases. This CDR3 is built from 16 residues. CDR1 is SGHRS, CDR2 YFSETQ, per germline. For the CDR3, the DNA is TGCGCCAGCAGCCTAAGAGCTAGCGGGAAGACAGATACGCAGTATTTT. Protein: CASSLRASGKTDTQYF.

The V gene is TRBV12-5, the J gene TRBJ2-3; no definite D call. Germline CDR1 reads LGHNT; CDR2 reads FRNRAP. CDR3 length: 16 amino acids. V was shortened by 2 bases and J by 5 bases, with 17 bases between the two germline ends. CDR3 DNA: TGTGCTAGTGGTTTGTACGCTGGGCACTACAGAGATACGCAGTATTTT. It encodes CASGLYAGHYRDTQYF.

The chain carries TRBV29-1 and TRBJ2-3, with D possibly TRBD1 on 6 matching bases. The germline CDR1 and CDR2 sequences are SQVTM and ANQGSEA. Between the trimmed V and J ends, which lost 1 base and 6 bases, there was a span of 11 bases. The CDR3 loop spans 13 amino acids. CDR3 bases: TGCAGCGTTGAAGTGGGGGCCGGGGATACGCAGTATTTT. Translated, it gives CSVEVGAGDTQYF.

This clonotype was seen only once. The chain joins TRBV5-1 to TRBJ1-1; D not certain. Germline V gene lookup returns CDR1 SGHRS and CDR2 YFSETQ. This CDR3 has 13 amino acids. CDR3 in amino acids: CSTTYGVNTEAFF. CDR3 nucleotides: TGCTCCACCACCTACGGCGTTAACACTGAAGCTTTCTTT.

The CDR3, as DNA: TGTGCCAGCAGCAAACAGGGACCCTCCTACAATGAGCAGTTCTTC. Its translation is CASSKQGPSYNEQFF. V gene TRBV14 combines with J gene TRBJ2-1; perhaps TRBD1 as D (6 bases). Germline V gives CDR1 SGHDN, CDR2 FVKESK. The length of the CDR3 is 15 residues. V lost 5 bases and J lost 0, with 11 bases in between.

This clonotype was seen a few times. The chain couples TRBV5-5 to TRBJ2-5; weak D call: TRBD1 (5 bases). CDR1 is SGHKS, CDR2 YYEKEE, per germline (reference sequence). The ends were cut back, 1 base at V and 9 bases at J, with 19 bases in the middle. The CDR3 consists of 15 residues. The CDR3, as DNA: TGTGCCAGCAGCTTGCGATTGGACATCGCCGAGGCCCAGTACTTC. Protein product: CASSLRLDIAEAQYF.

The rearrangement joins TRBV5-1 to TRBJ2-5; 7 bases map to TRBD2. The CDR3 is made up of 14 amino acids. Trimming took 2 bases from V and 4 from J; bases not matched to a gene: 5. Germline CDR1 and CDR2: SGHRS and YFSETQ. Here the CDR3 reads CASSFGGDRETQYF. DNA of the CDR3: TGCGCCAGCAGCTTTGGGGGGGACCGAGAGACCCAGTACTTC.

This clonotype was picked up a small number of times. The chain carries TRBV28 and TRBJ2-7; 10 bases agree with TRBD1. The ends lost 7 bases at V and 0 bases at J; junction bases unmatched: 9. This CDR3 contains 16 residues. In germline, CDR1 is MDHEN, CDR2 SYDVKM. The CDR3, as DNA: TGTGCCAGCAAAAAAACGACAGGGGGCGACTCCTACGAGCAGTACTTC. It yields the protein CASKKTTGGDSYEQYF.

This clonotype was picked up a small number of times. The chain carries TRBV30 and TRBJ1-5; a weak D match, TRBD1 (5 bases). The germline V gene has CDR1 GTSNPN and CDR2 SVGIG (reference sequence). The CDR3 contains 13 residues. Deletions cut 2 bases from V and 5 bases from J, with 10 bases between. CDR3 sequence: CAWSRGEDQPQHF. The CDR3 nucleotides read TGTGCCTGGAGTCGGGGGGAGGATCAGCCCCAGCATTTT.

The genes are TRBV20-1 and TRBJ2-3; D gene unclear. The CDR3 sequence is 12 residues long. From germline, CDR1 is DFQATT and CDR2 SNEGSKA (reference sequence). Trimming shortened V by 6 bases and J by 4 bases, and 11 bases separated the two germline ends. The CDR3 region has the DNA TGCAGTGCCAGTGTCGGCGCAGATACGCAGTATTTT. This encodes CSASVGADTQYF.

This clonotype was picked up one time. The V call is TRBV10-3, the J call TRBJ1-5; 7 positions match TRBD1. V lost 2 bases and J lost 7; bases outside the gene matches: 5. CDR3 length: 14 residues. CDR1 and CDR2 (germline): ENHRY, SYGVKD. The CDR3 DNA reads TGTGCCATCAGTGAGGGGACAGACGGCCAGCCCCAGCATTTT. Translated, it gives CAISEGTDGQPQHF.

As DNA, the CDR3 is TGTGCCAGCAGCCCCTCGGACAGGGACGTCGGCTACACCTTC. It yields the protein CASSPSDRDVGYTF. V gene TRBV9 combines with J gene TRBJ1-2, with TRBD1 identical over 8 bases. The trim removed 4 bases at V and 8 bases at J, leaving 10 bases unmatched. This CDR3 has 14 amino acids. Per the germline V gene, CDR1 is SGDLS and CDR2 is YYNGEE.

This clonotype was counted only a few times. The rearrangement uses TRBV7-9 and TRBJ1-1; TRBD1 matches 7 bases. The V and J ends lost 4 bases and 2 bases, in that order; junction bases with no gene match: 7. The germline V gene has CDR1 SEHNR and CDR2 FQNEAQ (reference sequence). The CDR3 sequence is 15 residues long. DNA of the CDR3: TGTGCCAGCAGCTCGACAGACAGGGCAAACACTGAAGCTTTCTTT. It is translated as CASSSTDRANTEAFF.

This clonotype was counted only a few times. The rearrangement joins TRBV27 to TRBJ2-6, with unresolved D. Germline V gives CDR1 MNHEY, CDR2 SMNVEV (reference sequence). V lost 7 bases, J lost 4 bases, and 17 bases lay in between. This CDR3 comprises 16 residues. Here the CDR3 reads CASTIGPNPGANVLTF. CDR3 DNA sequence: TGTGCCAGCACTATTGGGCCGAACCCCGGGGCCAACGTCCTGACTTTC.

The chain couples TRBV14 to TRBJ2-7; 15 positions agree with TRBD2. Near its end, the DNA agrees better with TRBJ2-5, so the J call may be wrong. The CDR3 covers 20 residues. CDR1 and CDR2 (germline): SGHDN, FVKESK. CDR3 region: CASSQLPGTSGRIKEETQYF. The CDR3 DNA reads as TGTGCCAGCAGCCAGCTGCCCGGGACTAGCGGGAGGATCAAAGAAGAGACCCAGTACTTC.

The chain recombines TRBV7-2 with TRBJ2-5; TRBD2 might be the D (5 bases). This CDR3 is built from 15 residues. Trimming took off 2 bases at V and 1 base at J, with 11 bases between the two ends. Germline CDR1 and CDR2: SGHTA and FQGNSA. This CDR3 is CASSLFRGIQETQYF. The DNA for the CDR3 is TGTGCCAGCAGCTTATTCAGAGGGATCCAAGAGACCCAGTACTTC.

The CDR3 loop is CSVSGSEQYF. CDR3 DNA sequence: TGCAGCGTTTCTGGGAGTGAGCAGTACTTC. The genes are TRBV29-1 and TRBJ2-5, with D maybe TRBD2 (5 bases). The germline CDR1 and CDR2 sequences are SQVTM and ANQGSEA. V shed 5 bases and J shed 11 bases, with 12 bases lying between them. This CDR3 spans 10 amino acids.

The chain links TRBV20-1 to TRBJ2-3; D is perhaps TRBD2 (5 bases). This CDR3 is built from 15 residues. V lost 2 bases to trimming and J lost 5 bases, with 17 bases between them. Germline V gene data show CDR1 as DFQATT and CDR2 as SNEGSKA (reference sequence). The CDR3 DNA sequence: TGCAGTGCTAGAAGAAAAGCGGTTGCCGAAGATACGCAGTATTTT. This sequence encodes CSARRKAVAEDTQYF.

This sequence joins TRBV6-5 and TRBJ1-2; TRBD1 agrees at 9 bases. The CDR3 runs 14 residues. V shed 6 bases and J 7 bases; nucleotides not matched to a gene: 9. Germline V gene data show CDR1 as MNHEY and CDR2 as SVGAGI. DNA of the CDR3: TGTGCCAGCAGACCCACAGGGGGCCCGAGTGGCTACACCTTC. It specifies CASRPTGGPSGYTF.

The chain has TRBV7-9 and TRBJ2-6; 7 positions match TRBD1. Germline V gene lookup returns CDR1 SEHNR and CDR2 FQNEAQ (reference sequence). CDR3 length: 18 amino acids. The V segment lost 5 bases and the J segment 1 base; nucleotides outside the gene matches: 11. Written as DNA, the CDR3 is TGTGCCAGCAGCAGCCACAGGGGACCCGGATCTGGGGCCAACGTCCTGACTTTC. Amino acid sequence: CASSSHRGPGSGANVLTF. The full variable domain, completed using reference TRBV7-9 and TRBJ2-6, is DTGVSQNPRHKITKRGQNVTFRCDPISEHNRLYWYRQTLGQGPEFLTYFQNEAQLEKSRLLSDRFSAERPKGSFSTLEIQRTEQGDSAMYLCASSSHRGPGSGANVLTFGAGSRLTVL.

This clonotype came up a few times. J is TRBJ1-2 and V is TRBV7-2; 7 nucleotides line up with TRBD1. The V and J ends lost 8 bases and 1 base, in that order; junction bases with no gene match: 10. Per germline, CDR1 SGHTA and CDR2 FQGNSA. The CDR3 totals 15 residues. The CDR3 DNA reads TGTGCCAGCGTTCGTGAGGGGGCAGTTAACTATGGCTACACCTTC. Translated: CASVREGAVNYGYTF.

This clonotype was seen a few times. V and J are TRBV14 and TRBJ2-3, with a weak D call TRBD2 (6 bases). CDR3 length equals 16 residues. V was clipped by 4 bases and J by 2 bases, with 16 bases between them. Germline CDR1 and CDR2: SGHDN and FVKESK. The CDR3 protein is CASSLLLGGVTDTQYF. The CDR3 DNA is TGTGCCAGCAGCCTTCTCTTGGGCGGGGTCACAGATACGCAGTATTTT.

This clonotype was counted at least ten times. The CDR3 DNA reads TGTGCCACCAGCACCGGGACAGGCAATCAAGAGACCCAGTACTTC. It translates to CATSTGTGNQETQYF. The V call is TRBV15, the J call TRBJ2-5; TRBD1 aligns across 8 bases. Per germline, CDR1 LNHNV and CDR2 YYDKDF (reference sequence). V gave up 4 bases and J gave up 2 bases; unmatched junction bases: 6. The CDR3 contains 15 residues.

This CDR3 reads CASSFRTGHHEQYF. The CDR3 DNA follows: TGTGCCAGCAGTTTCCGGACAGGGCACCACGAGCAGTACTTC. V usage is TRBV12-3 or TRBV12-4 and J usage is TRBJ2-7; 8 bases map to TRBD1. V trimming: 3 bases; J trimming: 5 bases; junction bases outside the gene matches: 6. The CDR3 runs to 14 residues.

This chain joins TRBV11-2 and TRBJ1-2; TRBD1 is a possible D gene (6 bases). Germline CDR1 is SGHAT and CDR2 is FQNNGV. V was clipped by 5 bases and J by 4 bases, with 11 bases between them. This CDR3 contains 13 residues. The DNA of the CDR3 is TGTGCCAGCAGCATTGGACAGATCTATGGCTACACCTTC. This translates into CASSIGQIYGYTF.

This chain uses TRBV9 with TRBJ2-1; D possibly uses TRBD1 or TRBD2 (6 bases each). The better agreement between TRBJ2-7 and the DNA end casts doubt on the J call. The CDR3 contains 17 residues. CDR1 and CDR2 (germline): SGDLS, YYNGEE. CDR3 in amino acids: CASSVGVGGPTYNEQYF. Written as DNA, the CDR3 is TGTGCCAGCAGCGTAGGGGTAGGGGGGCCGACCTACAATGAGCAGTACTTC.

The genes are TRBV3-1 and TRBJ2-1, with unresolved D. Germline V gene data show CDR1 as LGHDT and CDR2 as YNNKEL (reference sequence). This CDR3 contains 16 residues. Trimming left V 4 bases short and J 9 bases short, with 22 bases between. The CDR3, as DNA: TGTGCCAGCAGCCCCGGCGACCGACTCAGCCTTGGTGAGCAGTTCTTC. Protein product: CASSPGDRLSLGEQFF.

This chain uses TRBV20-1 with TRBJ2-3; 9 nucleotides agree with TRBD2. The CDR3 contains 16 residues. The germline gives CDR1 DFQATT, CDR2 SNEGSKA (reference sequence). The V and J ends lost 5 bases and 1 base, in that order; junction bases with no gene match: 10. Here the CDR3 DNA reads TGCAGTGCTCTGTGGGCTAGCGGGAAAGGCACAGATACGCAGTATTTT. Its protein is CSALWASGKGTDTQYF.